What follows describes a single TCR beta chain. These data originate in a study of T cell responses to AZD1222 COVID-19 vaccine. The protocol was immunoSEQ multiplex PCR, while the TCRdb copy is restricted to in-frame clones and leaves out a portion. The table shows about 140,000 clones, with around 93% occurring only once. Trimming stripped 0 bases from V and 3 bases from J, with 5 bases between. The CDR3 contains 13 residues. Germline CDR1 is MNHNS and CDR2 is SASEGT. The input for sequencing was peripheral blood, taken on day 0 of AZD1222 vaccination. The receptor was isolated from an adult in good health. The genes are TRBV6-1 and TRBJ1-2, with unresolved D. The CDR3 protein is CASSEARDYGYTF. In DNA, the CDR3 is TGTGCCAGCAGTGAAGCGCGAGACTATGGCTACACCTTC.